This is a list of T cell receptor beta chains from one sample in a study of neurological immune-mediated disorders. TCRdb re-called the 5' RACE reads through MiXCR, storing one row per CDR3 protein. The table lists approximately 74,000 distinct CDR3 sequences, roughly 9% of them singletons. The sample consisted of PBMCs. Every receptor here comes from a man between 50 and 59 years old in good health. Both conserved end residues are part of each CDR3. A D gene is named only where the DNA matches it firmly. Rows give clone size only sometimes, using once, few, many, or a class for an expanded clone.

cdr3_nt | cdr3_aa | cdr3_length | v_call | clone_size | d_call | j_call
TGTGCCAGCAGTTGGACTAGCGATGGAGATACGCAGTATTTT | CASSWTSDGDTQYF | 14 | TRBV6-2/TRBV6-3 | many | TRBD2 | TRBJ2-3
TGTGCCAGCAGCTTCTACTCTAGCGAGCAGTACTTC | CASSFYSSEQYF | 12 | TRBV7-9 | many | . | TRBJ2-7
TGCGCCAGCAACTTTTCGCCGGGACAGTCCTACGAGCAGTACTTC | CASNFSPGQSYEQYF | 15 | TRBV5-1 | many | TRBD1 | TRBJ2-7
TGCAGCGTTGAGTCCCCAAATGAGCAGTTCTTC | CSVESPNEQFF | 11 | TRBV29-1 | many | . | TRBJ2-1
TGTGCCAGCCTCCCCCTCAGATCATACTATGGCTACACCTTC | CASLPLRSYYGYTF | 14 | TRBV11-2 | many | . | TRBJ1-2
TGTGCCAGCAGCCCCGGGCGGGGCGGTAGCTCCTACAATGAGCAGTTCTTC | CASSPGRGGSSYNEQFF | 17 | TRBV7-2 | many | . | TRBJ2-1
TGTGCCAGCAGCGTAGGACCAGGAGGGAACGGCTACACCTTC | CASSVGPGGNGYTF | 14 | TRBV9 | many | . | TRBJ1-2
TGCGCCAGCAGCCCGGACGGACGACTTGGCTACACCTTC | CASSPDGRLGYTF | 13 | TRBV5-1 | many | . | TRBJ1-2
TGTGCCACCAGTTTGATACCCGGGGGCGAGCAGTATTTT | CATSLIPGGEQYF | 13 | TRBV24-1 | many | . | TRBJ2-3
TGTGCCATCAGACCCGACAGGGGCCGACTCCAAGAGACCCAGTACTTC | CAIRPDRGRLQETQYF | 16 | TRBV10-3 | many | TRBD1 | TRBJ2-5
TGCGCCAGCAGCTTGGACCCCACCGCCGTGGTATCCCACTCTGGGGCCAACGTCCTGACTTTC | CASSLDPTAVVSHSGANVLTF | 21 | TRBV5-1 | few | . | TRBJ2-6
TGTGCCACCAGCAGAGTGGGCGGGATGGGTACCTACGAGCAGTACTTC | CATSRVGGMGTYEQYF | 16 | TRBV15 | many | . | TRBJ2-7
TGTGCCAGCTCCGTCAGACTAGTACTCGGGACGCAGTATTTT | CASSVRLVLGTQYF | 14 | TRBV7-2 | . | . | TRBJ2-3
TGTGCCAGCAGCTTTGGGACAGATAACACCGGGGAGCTGTTTTTT | CASSFGTDNTGELFF | 15 | TRBV7-8 | many | TRBD1 | TRBJ2-2
TGTGCCACCAGCAGAGTTATGGTAGAGACCCAGTACTTC | CATSRVMVETQYF | 13 | TRBV15 | many | . | TRBJ2-5
TGTGCCAGCAGAGGGACTAGCGTGGAGACCCAGTACTTC | CASRGTSVETQYF | 13 | TRBV12-3/TRBV12-4 | many | TRBD2 | TRBJ2-5
TGTGCCATCGGCTTACTAGCGGATAGCACAGATACGCAGTATTTT | CAIGLLADSTDTQYF | 15 | TRBV10-3 | many | TRBD2 | TRBJ2-3
TGTGCCAGCCGAACAGCGGCTGGTCAAAATGAGCAGTTCTTC | CASRTAAGQNEQFF | 14 | TRBV11-2 | many | . | TRBJ2-1
TGCGCCAGCAGCTTGGAGGAGGGTACGCGGACAGATACGCAGTATTTT | CASSLEEGTRTDTQYF | 16 | TRBV5-1 | many | . | TRBJ2-3
TGCAGTGCTAGACCCCGCCCGACTAGCGGGGCCGCCTACAATGAGCAGTTCTTC | CSARPRPTSGAAYNEQFF | 18 | TRBV20-1 | . | TRBD2 | TRBJ2-1
TGTGCCGTAACTAGCCGGGACATTCAGTACTTC | CAVTSRDIQYF | 11 | TRBV7-9 | many | . | TRBJ2-4
TGCAGTGCTCCCCAGGACTATGGCTACACCTTC | CSAPQDYGYTF | 11 | TRBV20-1 | many | . | TRBJ1-2
TGTGCCAGCAGTTATAGGACAGGGGCCTACGAGCAGTACTTC | CASSYRTGAYEQYF | 14 | TRBV6-5 | many | TRBD1 | TRBJ2-7
TGTGCCAGCAGTCTCGGGGGCGCTTATAGCAATCAGCCCCAGCATTTT | CASSLGGAYSNQPQHF | 16 | TRBV28 | many | . | TRBJ1-5
TGCAGTGCTAGAGCCGGGACAGGGGCCTACGAGCAGTACTTC | CSARAGTGAYEQYF | 14 | TRBV20-1 | many | TRBD1 | TRBJ2-7
TGCAGTGAAAAGGGAGTAGCGGGAGCAGATACGCAGTATTTT | CSEKGVAGADTQYF | 14 | TRBV20-1 | many | TRBD2 | TRBJ2-3
TGTGCCAGCAGCTCGGACAGGGGATCCGGGTGGAACACTGAAGCTTTCTTT | CASSSDRGSGWNTEAFF | 17 | TRBV7-9 | many | TRBD1 | TRBJ1-1
TGTGCCAGCAGTGAGGAAAAGAATCAAAATAGCAATCAGCCCCAGCATTTT | CASSEEKNQNSNQPQHF | 17 | TRBV12-3/TRBV12-4 | many | . | TRBJ1-5
TGTGCCAGCAGCGTTCGGGGGGATACGCAGTATTTT | CASSVRGDTQYF | 12 | TRBV9 | many | . | TRBJ2-3
TGTGCCAGCAGAACTGCGGGGGATTACAATGAGCAGTTCTTC | CASRTAGDYNEQFF | 14 | TRBV7-2 | . | TRBD2 | TRBJ2-1
TGCGCCAGCAGCTTGGCGCTAGCGGAGCACAATGAGCAGTTCTTC | CASSLALAEHNEQFF | 15 | TRBV5-1 | . | TRBD2 | TRBJ2-1
TGTGCCAGCAGCCGCGGCGGAGGGGCCTACAATGAGCAGTTCTTC | CASSRGGGAYNEQFF | 15 | TRBV7-2 | many | . | TRBJ2-1
TGTGCCACCAGTGATTCCGGGACAGGGCATTTGGAGACCCAGTACTTC | CATSDSGTGHLETQYF | 16 | TRBV24-1 | . | TRBD1 | TRBJ2-5
TGCGCCAGCAGCTTGGGGGTGGGGAGCGGTTCGTACGAGCAGTACTTC | CASSLGVGSGSYEQYF | 16 | TRBV5-1 | . | . | TRBJ2-7
TGCAGCGTTGGAGAACATGCGGGGCATGAGCAGTTCTTC | CSVGEHAGHEQFF | 13 | TRBV29-1 | many | . | TRBJ2-1
TGCAGTGCCGGAAGAGTAGCCAAAAACATTCAGTACTTC | CSAGRVAKNIQYF | 13 | TRBV20-1 | many | . | TRBJ2-4
TGTGCCAGCAGCTTGACTAGCGGGATATGGGAGACCCAGTACTTC | CASSLTSGIWETQYF | 15 | TRBV7-2 | many | TRBD2 | TRBJ2-5
TGTGCCAGCAGCTCCGGGACAGATGGTTTCGATACGCAGTATTTT | CASSSGTDGFDTQYF | 15 | TRBV7-3 | many | TRBD1 | TRBJ2-3
TGCAGTGGCCCCCTCGGGACTAGTGTGCCAGATACGCAGTATTTT | CSGPLGTSVPDTQYF | 15 | TRBV20-1 | many | TRBD2 | TRBJ2-3
TGCAGCGTTGAAGATTCCGCTAGCGGGAGGGCAGATACGCAGTATTTT | CSVEDSASGRADTQYF | 16 | TRBV29-1 | many | TRBD2 | TRBJ2-3
TGCAGTGCTAGATCCCCCGGGACTAGCGGGAGGGCCCTCGGGGAGCTGTTTTTT | CSARSPGTSGRALGELFF | 18 | TRBV20-1 | many | TRBD2 | TRBJ2-2
TGCAGTGCCTTCCCAGCGGGACAGGGCCCCTACGAGCAGTACTTC | CSAFPAGQGPYEQYF | 15 | TRBV20-1 | many | TRBD1 | TRBJ2-7
TGTGCCAGCAGTGACGGTGAGGCCGGGGAGCTGTTTTTT | CASSDGEAGELFF | 13 | TRBV6-4 | many | . | TRBJ2-2
TGTGCCAGCAGCTTACTACTAGCGCCTAGCACAGATACGCAGTATTTT | CASSLLLAPSTDTQYF | 16 | TRBV11-2 | many | TRBD2 | TRBJ2-3
TGTGCCAGCAGCCCCACCGGGACATGGATCGACGAGCATTACTTC | CASSPTGTWIDEHYF | 15 | TRBV5-5 | . | . | TRBJ2-7
TGTGCCAGCAGCACGGGCCGAGGGCAGCCCCAGCATTTT | CASSTGRGQPQHF | 13 | TRBV7-6 | many | . | TRBJ1-5
TGTGCCATCAGCCGGGACAGGGCCTCCTACGAGCAGTACTTC | CAISRDRASYEQYF | 14 | TRBV10-3 | many | TRBD1 | TRBJ2-7
TGCAGTGCTAGTTTCGAGGGTCCCACAGATACGCAGTATTTT | CSASFEGPTDTQYF | 14 | TRBV20-1 | many | . | TRBJ2-3